A single sample is the source of the 16 T cell receptor beta chains below, sequenced in a study of T cells in women clearing cervical HPV infection. Generated by immunoSEQ multiplex PCR, the TCRdb table keeps only in-frame clones and is missing some. This sample contains more than 40,000 clones. Specimen: blood buffy coat. These receptors all stem from a woman between 18 and 69 years old with a cervical HPV16 infection that either progressed to CIN3+ or cleared (not recorded which).

The CDR3 bases that were read are TGCAGTGCTAGAGGGGGGGGGAGGGGGTTATCGGAGACC. Protein sequence: CSARGGGRGLSET. The full CDR3 protein is CSARGGGRGLSETQYF. The rearrangement joins TRBV20-1 to TRBJ2-5; a possible D gene is TRBD2 (7 bases). Coverage ceases 3 residues before the CDR3 finishes, and the germline J gene fills in the end. The V and J ends lost 1 base and 5 bases respectively, with 20 bases between them. CDR3 length: 16 residues. Germline V CDR1 and CDR2: DFQATT, SNEGSKA (reference sequence).

As concerns this clone: The sequence runs out 3 residues before the end of the CDR3; the remainder is reconstructed from the germline J gene. The V gene is TRBV2, the J gene TRBJ2-3, with TRBD2 matching 10 bases. Germline V gives CDR1 SNHLY, CDR2 FYNNEI. There are 15 residues in the CDR3. CDR3 DNA, as far as it was read: TGTGCCAGCAGTGTTGTACTAGCGGGGCAAGAGACG. Translated: CASSVVLAGQET. The CDR3 in full is CASSVVLAGQETQYF.

As to this clone: The observed sequence ends 3 residues before the CDR3 terminus, with the missing tail filled in from the germline J gene. The chain is built from TRBV11-1 and TRBJ2-2; D is perhaps TRBD1 (5 bases). This CDR3 comprises 13 residues. Germline assignment: CDR1 SGHAT and CDR2 FQDESV (reference sequence). The chain's CDR3 is CASRRQPNEKLFF. CDR3 DNA, as far as it was read: TGTGCCAGCAGAAGACAGCCTAATGAAAAG.

Concerning this clone itself: The read falls 3 residues short of the CDR3 end, and the missing part is taken from the germline J gene. This chain joins TRBV10-3 and TRBJ2-5; the D gene is possibly TRBD1 (6 bases). The germline V and J ends were trimmed by 5 bases and 5 bases, with 6 bases remaining between them. Germline V CDR1 and CDR2: ENHRY, SYGVKD. The CDR3 consists of 11 residues. CDR3 residues: CAISQGETQYF. CDR3 DNA, as far as it was read: TGTGCCATCAGTCAGGGGGAGACC.

Concerning this clone itself: The CDR3 end falls 3 residues outside the read, so it is completed with the germline J gene. The chain joins TRBV20-1 to TRBJ1-5; D is possibly TRBD1 (6 bases). V lost 0 bases and J lost 3, with 12 bases in between. Germline V gives CDR1 DFQATT, CDR2 SNEGSKA (reference sequence). CDR3 length equals 15 residues. The CDR3 spells CSARDEQGFNQPQHF. The DNA read from the CDR3 is TGCAGTGCTAGAGATGAACAGGGCTTCAATCAGCCC.

Concerning this clone: The read stops 3 residues short of the end of the CDR3; the missing end is completed from the germline J gene. This sequence joins TRBV7-6 and TRBJ1-6; 11 bases fit TRBD1. CDR3 size: 15 residues. Germline V gene data show CDR1 as SGHVS and CDR2 as FNYEAQ. The V segment lost 3 bases and the J segment 7 bases; nucleotides outside the gene matches: 2. The part of the CDR3 DNA that was read is TGTGCCAGCAGCTTGGGACAGGGGGAAAATTCACCC. Protein product: CASSLGQGENSP. The whole CDR3 region reads CASSLGQGENSPLHF.

Partial CDR3 DNA: TGTGCCAGCAGTGAAGAAGCGGGGGGCACAGATACG. This sequence encodes CASSEEAGGTDT. The CDR3 as a whole reads CASSEEAGGTDTQYF. This chain joins TRBV6-1 and TRBJ2-3; 8 bases map to TRBD2. Read coverage stops 3 residues before the CDR3 terminus; the germline J gene supplies the remainder. Germline V gene data show CDR1 as MNHNS and CDR2 as SASEGT. Trimming at V came to 1 base and at J to 1 base, leaving 1 base not matched to a gene. The CDR3 is made up of 15 amino acids.

As regards this clone: Read data end 3 residues before the CDR3 end; the end is taken from the germline J gene. The rearrangement uses TRBV5-1 and TRBJ2-7; 7 bases are a match to TRBD1. Trimming cost V 4 bases and J 0 bases; bases outside gene matches: 4. The germline gives CDR1 SGHRS, CDR2 YFSETQ. This CDR3 has 14 amino acids. The CDR3 loop reads CASSATGNSYEQYF. The sequenced part of the CDR3 DNA is TGCGCCAGCAGCGCGACAGGGAACTCCTACGAG.

Concerning this clone itself: The sequence runs out 3 residues before the end of the CDR3; the remainder is reconstructed from the germline J gene. The chain employs TRBV20-1 and TRBJ1-2; tentative D call: TRBD1 (6 bases). This CDR3 has 15 amino acids. Trimming took off 5 bases at V and 6 bases at J, with 22 bases between the two ends. Looked up from germline, CDR1 is DFQATT and CDR2 is SNEGSKA (reference sequence). CDR3 DNA (partial): TGCAGTGCTCCTGCGAGGGCAGGGGAACGGCATGGC. Its translation: CSAPARAGERHG. The whole CDR3 protein is CSAPARAGERHGYTF.

A word on this clone: Read data end 3 residues before the CDR3 end; the end is taken from the germline J gene. This chain joins TRBV12-3 or TRBV12-4 and TRBJ2-7, with TRBD2 as a possible D gene (6 bases). The V and J ends lost 6 bases and 3 bases respectively, with 12 bases between them. The CDR3 is made up of 13 amino acids. CDR3: CASSLGDFYEQYF. Partial CDR3 DNA: TGTGCCAGCAGCCTAGGGGACTTCTACGAG.

In regard to this clone: Read sequence stops 3 residues before the CDR3 end, and the germline J gene provides the missing end. The chain couples TRBV28 to TRBJ2-1; a weak D match, TRBD2 (6 bases). The CDR3 spans 13 residues. V was pared by 10 bases and J by 5 bases, with 15 bases between. CDR1 and CDR2 (germline): MDHEN, SYDVKM. The CDR3 DNA, read in part, is TGTGCCACCCGGGGGTGGGGAAACAATGAG. Its translation is CATRGWGNNE. The complete CDR3 sequence is CATRGWGNNEQFF. Combining the CDR3 with reference TRBV28 and TRBJ2-1 gives the whole variable domain DVKVTQSSRYLVKRTGEKVFLECVQDMDHENMFWYRQDPGLGLRLIYFSYDVKMKEKGDIPEGYSVSREKKERFSLILESASTNQTSMYLCATRGWGNNEQFFGPGTRLTVL.

Comments on this clone: Read sequence stops 3 residues before the CDR3 end, and the germline J gene provides the missing end. This chain joins TRBV2 and TRBJ2-6; possible D gene TRBD2, 6 bases. Germline CDR1 SNHLY, CDR2 FYNNEI. This CDR3 contains 15 residues. V was shortened by 6 bases and J by 0 bases, with 9 bases between the two germline ends. The sequenced part of the CDR3 DNA is TGTGCCAGCAGAAGGAGGGGCTCTGGGGCCAACGTC. As protein: CASRRRGSGANV. The entire CDR3 protein is CASRRRGSGANVLTF.

As to this clone: The read ends 3 residues shy of where the CDR3 ends; the end is completed using the germline J gene. The chain uses TRBV11-2 and TRBJ2-7, with 10 bases lining up with TRBD2. The CDR3 runs 14 residues. CDR1 is SGHAT, CDR2 FQNNGV, per germline. V was clipped by 5 bases and J by 3 bases; unmatched bases: 4. The DNA read from the CDR3 is TGTGCCAGCAGCCCGGCTAGCGGGAGCTACGAG. It translates to CASSPASGSYE. The whole CDR3 protein is CASSPASGSYEQYF.

As concerns this clone: The read finishes 3 residues shy of the CDR3 end, and the germline J gene is used to complete it. The chain has TRBV9 and TRBJ2-1; D call uncertain. Trimming removed 3 bases at V and 2 bases at J, with 12 bases between. The CDR3 is made up of 15 amino acids. In germline, CDR1 is SGDLS, CDR2 YYNGEE. The CDR3 bases that were read are TGTGCCAGCAGCGCCAGGCCCTTAACCTACAATGAG. It translates to CASSARPLTYNE. The full CDR3 reads CASSARPLTYNEQFF.

About this clone: Read sequence stops 3 residues before the CDR3 end, and the germline J gene provides the missing end. The chain has TRBV5-4 and TRBJ1-2; possible D gene TRBD1, 6 bases. Germline CDR1 and CDR2: SGHNT and YYREEE (reference sequence). The CDR3 runs to 13 residues. The chain's CDR3 is CASSLGTVSGYTF. The DNA read from the CDR3 is TGTGCCAGCAGCTTGGGGACAGTATCCGGC. The full variable domain, completed using reference TRBV5-4 and TRBJ1-2, is ETGVTQSPTHLIKTRGQQVTLRCSSQSGHNTVSWYQQALGQGPQFIFQYYREEENGRGNFPPRFSGLQFPNYSSELNVNALELDDSALYLCASSLGTVSGYTFGSGTRLTVV.

Comment on this clone: The sequenced fragment ends 3 residues before the CDR3 boundary, so the rest is inferred from the germline J gene. This sequence joins TRBV7-6 and TRBJ2-2; weak D call: TRBD2 (5 bases). Looked up from germline, CDR1 is SGHVS and CDR2 is FNYEAQ. The CDR3 extends over 13 amino acids. V gave up 7 bases and J gave up 1 base, with 7 bases separating them. The covered CDR3 bases are TGTGCCAGCACCGAGGGGAACACCGGGGAG. Translating it yields CASTEGNTGE. The whole CDR3 sequence reads CASTEGNTGELFF.